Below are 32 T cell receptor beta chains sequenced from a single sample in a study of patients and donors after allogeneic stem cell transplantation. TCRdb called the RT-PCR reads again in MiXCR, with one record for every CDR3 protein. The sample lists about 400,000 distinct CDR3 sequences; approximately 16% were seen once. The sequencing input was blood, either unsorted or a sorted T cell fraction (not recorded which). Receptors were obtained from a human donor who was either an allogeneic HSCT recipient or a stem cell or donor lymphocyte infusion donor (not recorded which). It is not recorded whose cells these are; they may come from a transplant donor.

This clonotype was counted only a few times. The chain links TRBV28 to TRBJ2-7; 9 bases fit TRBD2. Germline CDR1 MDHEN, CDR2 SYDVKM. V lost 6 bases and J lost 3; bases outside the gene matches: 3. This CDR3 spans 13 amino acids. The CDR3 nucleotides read TGTGCCAGCAGGAGTAGCGGGAGCTACGAGCAGTACTTC. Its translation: CASRSSGSYEQYF.

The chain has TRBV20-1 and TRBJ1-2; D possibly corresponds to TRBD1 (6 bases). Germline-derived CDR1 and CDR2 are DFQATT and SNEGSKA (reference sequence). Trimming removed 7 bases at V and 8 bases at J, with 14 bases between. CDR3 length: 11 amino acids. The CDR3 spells CSVATGRGYTF. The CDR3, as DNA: TGCAGTGTCGCGACAGGTCGAGGCTACACCTTC.

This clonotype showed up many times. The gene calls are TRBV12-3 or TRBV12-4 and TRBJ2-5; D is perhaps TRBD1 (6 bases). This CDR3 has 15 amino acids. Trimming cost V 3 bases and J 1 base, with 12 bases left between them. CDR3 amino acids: CASSFWTESQETQYF. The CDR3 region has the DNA TGTGCCAGCAGTTTTTGGACAGAGAGCCAAGAGACCCAGTACTTC.

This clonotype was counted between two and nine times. The CDR3 bases are TGTGCCAGCAGCCCTGTAGCGGGGGGCCGGGGGAACCAAGAGACCCAGTACTTC. This gives the protein CASSPVAGGRGNQETQYF. The chain recombines TRBV4-2 with TRBJ2-5; 10 bases are a match to TRBD2. Trimming took 4 bases from V and 0 from J; bases not matched to a gene: 11. This CDR3 has 18 amino acids. Germline CDR1 is LGHNA and CDR2 is YNFKEQ.

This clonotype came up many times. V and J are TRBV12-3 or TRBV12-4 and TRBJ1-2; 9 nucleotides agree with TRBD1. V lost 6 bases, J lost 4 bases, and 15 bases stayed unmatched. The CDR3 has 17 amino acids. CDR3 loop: CASSQYPRGQGGYGYTF. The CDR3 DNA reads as TGTGCCAGCAGCCAATACCCCCGGGGACAGGGAGGCTATGGCTACACCTTC.

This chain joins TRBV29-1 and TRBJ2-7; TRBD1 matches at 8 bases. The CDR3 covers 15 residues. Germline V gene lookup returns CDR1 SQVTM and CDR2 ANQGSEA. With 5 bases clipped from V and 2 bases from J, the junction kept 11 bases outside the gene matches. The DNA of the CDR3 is TGCAGCGTTAGGACAGGGTTCGAACAGACCTACGAGCAGTACTTC. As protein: CSVRTGFEQTYEQYF.

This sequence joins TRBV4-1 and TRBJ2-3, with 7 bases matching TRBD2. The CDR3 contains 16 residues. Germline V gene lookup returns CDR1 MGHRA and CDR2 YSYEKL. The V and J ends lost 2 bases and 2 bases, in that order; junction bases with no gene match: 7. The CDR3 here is CASSQLAVAHTDTQYF. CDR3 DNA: TGCGCCAGCAGCCAACTAGCGGTCGCGCACACAGATACGCAGTATTTT.

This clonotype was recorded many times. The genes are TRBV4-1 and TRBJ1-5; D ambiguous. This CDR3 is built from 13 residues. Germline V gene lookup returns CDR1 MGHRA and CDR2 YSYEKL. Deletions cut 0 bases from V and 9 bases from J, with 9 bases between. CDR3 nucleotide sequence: TGCGCCAGCAGCCAAGATGTTCGGGGGCCCCAGCATTTT. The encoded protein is CASSQDVRGPQHF.

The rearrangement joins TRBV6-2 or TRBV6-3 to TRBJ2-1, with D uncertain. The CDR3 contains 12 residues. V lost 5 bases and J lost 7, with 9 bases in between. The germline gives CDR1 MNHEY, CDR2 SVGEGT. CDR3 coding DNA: TGTGCCAGCAGTACAAGCAGGAATGAGCAGTTCTTC. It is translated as CASSTSRNEQFF.

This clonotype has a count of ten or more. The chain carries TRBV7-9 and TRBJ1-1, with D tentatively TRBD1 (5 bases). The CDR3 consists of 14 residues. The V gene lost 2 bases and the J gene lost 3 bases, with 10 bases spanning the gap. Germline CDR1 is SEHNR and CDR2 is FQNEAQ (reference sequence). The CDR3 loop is CASSLTGRDTEAFF. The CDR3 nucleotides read TGTGCCAGCAGCTTAACAGGAAGGGACACTGAAGCTTTCTTT.

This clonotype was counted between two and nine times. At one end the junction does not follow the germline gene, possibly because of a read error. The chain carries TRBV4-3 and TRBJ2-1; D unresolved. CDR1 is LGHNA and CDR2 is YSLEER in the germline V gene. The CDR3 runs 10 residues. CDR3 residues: CASSQGNFAF. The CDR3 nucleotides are TGCGCCAGCAGCCAAGGGAACTTCGCCTTC.

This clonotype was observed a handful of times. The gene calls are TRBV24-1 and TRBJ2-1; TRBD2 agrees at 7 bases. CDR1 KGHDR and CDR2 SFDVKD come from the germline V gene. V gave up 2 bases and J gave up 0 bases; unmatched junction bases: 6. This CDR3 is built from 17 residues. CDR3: CATSDWGLSSSYNEQFF. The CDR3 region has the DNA TGTGCCACCAGTGATTGGGGACTATCGAGCTCCTACAATGAGCAGTTCTTC.

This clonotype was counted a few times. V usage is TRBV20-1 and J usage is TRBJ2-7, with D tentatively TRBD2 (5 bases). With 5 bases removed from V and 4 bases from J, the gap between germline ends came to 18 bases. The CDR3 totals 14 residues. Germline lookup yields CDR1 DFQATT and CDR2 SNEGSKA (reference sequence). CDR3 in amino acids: CSAHRASSRYEQYF. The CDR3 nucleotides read TGCAGTGCTCACCGGGCTAGCAGCCGGTACGAGCAGTACTTC.

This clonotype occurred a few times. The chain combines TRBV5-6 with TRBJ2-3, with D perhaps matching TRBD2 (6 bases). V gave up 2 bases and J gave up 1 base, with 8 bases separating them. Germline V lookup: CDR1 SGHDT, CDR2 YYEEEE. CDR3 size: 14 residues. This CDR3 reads CASSFGGRTDTQYF. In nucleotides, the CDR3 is TGTGCCAGCAGCTTCGGAGGGCGCACAGATACGCAGTATTTT.

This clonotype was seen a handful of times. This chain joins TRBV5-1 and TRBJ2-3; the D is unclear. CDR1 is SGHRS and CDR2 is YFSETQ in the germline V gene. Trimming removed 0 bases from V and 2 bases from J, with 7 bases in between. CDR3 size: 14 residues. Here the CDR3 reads CASSLVVYTDTQYF. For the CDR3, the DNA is TGCGCCAGCAGCTTGGTAGTATACACAGATACGCAGTATTTT.

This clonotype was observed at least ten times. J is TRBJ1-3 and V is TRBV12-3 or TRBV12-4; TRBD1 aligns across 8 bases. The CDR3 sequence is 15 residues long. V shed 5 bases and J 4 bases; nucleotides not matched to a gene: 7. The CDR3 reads CASSPQGARGNTIYF. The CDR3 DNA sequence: TGTGCCAGCAGTCCTCAGGGGGCGAGGGGAAACACCATATATTTT.

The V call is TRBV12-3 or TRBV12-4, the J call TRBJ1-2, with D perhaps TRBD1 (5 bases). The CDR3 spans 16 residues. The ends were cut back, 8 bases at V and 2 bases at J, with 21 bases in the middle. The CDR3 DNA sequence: TGTGCCAGCTCGGGGGGAGGGGCCTCAGAGAACTATGGCTACACCTTC. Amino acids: CASSGGGASENYGYTF.

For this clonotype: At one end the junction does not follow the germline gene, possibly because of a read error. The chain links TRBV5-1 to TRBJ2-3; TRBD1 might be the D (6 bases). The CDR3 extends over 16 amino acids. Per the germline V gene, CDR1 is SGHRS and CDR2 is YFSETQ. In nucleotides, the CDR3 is TGCGCCAGCAGCCTACCCCTACAGGGTAGCACAGGTACGCAGTATTTT. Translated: CASSLPLQGSTGTQYF.

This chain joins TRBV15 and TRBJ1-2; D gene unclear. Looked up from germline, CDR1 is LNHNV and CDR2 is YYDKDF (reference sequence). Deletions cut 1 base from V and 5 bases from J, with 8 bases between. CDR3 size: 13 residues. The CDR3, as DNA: TGTGCCACCAGCAGAGTGGGCGGGTATGGCTACACCTTC. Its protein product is CATSRVGGYGYTF.

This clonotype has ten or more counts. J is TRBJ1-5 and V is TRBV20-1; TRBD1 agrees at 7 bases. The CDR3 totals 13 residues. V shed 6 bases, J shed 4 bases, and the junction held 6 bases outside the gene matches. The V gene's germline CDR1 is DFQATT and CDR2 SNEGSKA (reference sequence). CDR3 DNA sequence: TGCAGTGCCCACCGGGACAGAAATCAGCCCCAGCATTTT. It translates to CSAHRDRNQPQHF.

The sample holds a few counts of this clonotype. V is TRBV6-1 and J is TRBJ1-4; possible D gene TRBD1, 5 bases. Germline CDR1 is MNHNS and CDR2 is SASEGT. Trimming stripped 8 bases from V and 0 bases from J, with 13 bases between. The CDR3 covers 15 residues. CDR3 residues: CASRDSKATNEKLFF. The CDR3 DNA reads TGTGCCAGCCGGGACTCCAAGGCAACTAATGAAAAACTGTTTTTT.

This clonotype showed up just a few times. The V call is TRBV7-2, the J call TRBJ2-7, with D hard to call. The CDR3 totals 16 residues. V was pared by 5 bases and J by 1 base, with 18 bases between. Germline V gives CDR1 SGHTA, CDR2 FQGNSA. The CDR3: CASSPYDIGSSYEQYF. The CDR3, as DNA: TGTGCCAGCAGCCCGTATGATATCGGAAGTTCCTACGAGCAGTACTTC.

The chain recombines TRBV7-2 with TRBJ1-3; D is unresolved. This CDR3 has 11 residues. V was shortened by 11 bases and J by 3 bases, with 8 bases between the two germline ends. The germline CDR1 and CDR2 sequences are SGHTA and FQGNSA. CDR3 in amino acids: CAHADGNTIYF. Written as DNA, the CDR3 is TGTGCCCATGCTGATGGAAACACCATATATTTT.

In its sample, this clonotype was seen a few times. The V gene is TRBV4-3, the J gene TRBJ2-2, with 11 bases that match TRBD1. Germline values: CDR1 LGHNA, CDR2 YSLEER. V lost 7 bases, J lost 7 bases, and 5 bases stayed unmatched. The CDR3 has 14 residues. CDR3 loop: CASTRTGGIGELFF. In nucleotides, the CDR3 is TGCGCCAGCACCCGGACAGGGGGCATCGGGGAGCTGTTTTTT.

CDR3 bases: TGTGCCAGCAGCTCCCTAGCGGGGGTAAACAATGAGCAGTTCTTC. This translates into CASSSLAGVNNEQFF. This chain joins TRBV5-5 and TRBJ2-1, with 10 bases lining up with TRBD2. The germline gives CDR1 SGHKS, CDR2 YYEKEE (reference sequence). With V trimmed by 3 bases and J by 5 bases, 5 bases remained unmatched. The CDR3 runs 15 residues.

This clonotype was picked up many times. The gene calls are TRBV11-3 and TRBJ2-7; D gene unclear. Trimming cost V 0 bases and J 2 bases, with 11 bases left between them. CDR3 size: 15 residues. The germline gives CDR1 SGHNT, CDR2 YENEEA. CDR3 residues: CASSLDSGGPYEQYF. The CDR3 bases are TGTGCCAGCAGCTTAGATTCTGGCGGCCCCTACGAGCAGTACTTC.

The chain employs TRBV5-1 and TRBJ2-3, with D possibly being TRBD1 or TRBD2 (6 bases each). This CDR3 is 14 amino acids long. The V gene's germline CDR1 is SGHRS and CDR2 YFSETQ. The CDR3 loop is CVSGRGPSTDTQYF. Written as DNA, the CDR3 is TGCGTCTCGGGTCGGGGGCCTAGCACAGATACGCAGTATTTT.

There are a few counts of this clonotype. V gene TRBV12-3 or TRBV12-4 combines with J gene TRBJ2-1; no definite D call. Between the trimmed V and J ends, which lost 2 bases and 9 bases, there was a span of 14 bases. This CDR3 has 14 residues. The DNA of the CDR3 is TGTGCCAGCAGTTTAATACCTGGTTTTGGTGAGCAGTTCTTC. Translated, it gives CASSLIPGFGEQFF.

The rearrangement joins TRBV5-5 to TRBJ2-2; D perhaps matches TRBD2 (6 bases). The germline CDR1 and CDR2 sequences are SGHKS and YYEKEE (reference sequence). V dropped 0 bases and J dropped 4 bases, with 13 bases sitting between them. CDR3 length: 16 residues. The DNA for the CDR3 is TGTGCCAGCAGCTTGGCGGCATTCGGGGGCACCGGGGAGCTGTTTTTT. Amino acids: CASSLAAFGGTGELFF.

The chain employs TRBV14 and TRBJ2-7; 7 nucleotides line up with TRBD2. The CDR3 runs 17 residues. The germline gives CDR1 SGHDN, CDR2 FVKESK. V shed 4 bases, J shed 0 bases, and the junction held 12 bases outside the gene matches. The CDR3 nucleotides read TGTGCCAGCAGCCCGAGAACCAGACTAGCCTTCTCCTACGAGCAGTACTTC. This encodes CASSPRTRLAFSYEQYF.

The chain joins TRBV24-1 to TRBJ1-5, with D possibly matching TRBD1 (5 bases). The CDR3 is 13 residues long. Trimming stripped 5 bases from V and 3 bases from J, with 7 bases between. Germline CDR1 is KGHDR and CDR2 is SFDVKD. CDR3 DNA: TGTGCCACCAGTGGCAGGGCCAATCAGCCCCAGCATTTT. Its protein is CATSGRANQPQHF.

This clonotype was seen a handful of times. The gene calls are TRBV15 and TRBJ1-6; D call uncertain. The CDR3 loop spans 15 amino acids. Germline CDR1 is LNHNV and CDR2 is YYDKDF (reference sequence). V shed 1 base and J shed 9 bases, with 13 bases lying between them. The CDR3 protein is CATSRVEQLGSPLHF. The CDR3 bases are TGTGCCACCAGCAGAGTGGAGCAGCTTGGTTCACCCCTCCACTTT.